Described below is a single T cell receptor (beta chain) sequence and its context. The target antigen is unknown. These data are taken from a study of T-cell memory formation after mild COVID-19. Study as a whole: Largely donor-specific TCR clusters were found. Study-wide results and limits: Researchers report contracting CD4+ clones mostly in CM and EM, with CD8+ clones in EMRA. The SARS-CoV-2 specificity of second-wave clones reaching peak at day 37 remained unverified.

After 5'RACE with constant-segment primers, TCR alpha and TCR beta cDNA libraries carrying sample barcodes and UMIs were obtained. TCRdb reprocessed the 5' RACE reads via MiXCR and lists one record per CDR3 protein. The repertoire has approximately 580,000 distinct CDR3 sequences, over 20% of them found once; the top ten carry roughly an eighth. The CDR3 totals 14 residues. The V end was cut by 6 bases, the J end by 1 base, with 12 bases between. Germline V gene data show CDR1 as MNHEY and CDR2 as SMNVEV (reference sequence). The material sequenced was PBMCs or a T cell subset sorted from them (not recorded which). This clonotype was sampled from an adult woman who had mild COVID-19 (a few samples of this study predate the infection). Cell type and time point are not known. The V call is TRBV27, the J call TRBJ2-5; no clear D. This CDR3 reads CASSRSQFQETQYF. DNA of the CDR3: TGTGCCAGCAGCCGTAGCCAGTTCCAAGAGACCCAGTACTTC.